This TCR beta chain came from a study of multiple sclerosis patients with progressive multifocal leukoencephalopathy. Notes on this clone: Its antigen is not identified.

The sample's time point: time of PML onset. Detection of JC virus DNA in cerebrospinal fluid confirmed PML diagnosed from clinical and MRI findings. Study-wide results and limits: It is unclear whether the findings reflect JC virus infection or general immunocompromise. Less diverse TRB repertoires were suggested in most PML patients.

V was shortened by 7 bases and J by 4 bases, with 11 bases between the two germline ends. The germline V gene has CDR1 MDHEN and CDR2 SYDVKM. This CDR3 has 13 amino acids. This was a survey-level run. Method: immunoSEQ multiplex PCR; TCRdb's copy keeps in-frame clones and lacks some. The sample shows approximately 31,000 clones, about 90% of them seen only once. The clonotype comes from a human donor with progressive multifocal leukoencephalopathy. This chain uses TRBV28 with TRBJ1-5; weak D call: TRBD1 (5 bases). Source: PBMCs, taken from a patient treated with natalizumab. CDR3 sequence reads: CASIWGVNQPQHF. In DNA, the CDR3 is TGTGCCAGCATCTGGGGGGTTAATCAGCCCCAGCATTTT.